The present entry profiles one T cell receptor beta chain with its context. The specificity of this receptor is unknown. The record has no base qualities; no much larger clone is one base away. TCRbeta CDR3 regions were amplified from genomic DNA using the immunoSEQ Assay, a bias-controlled multiplex PCR. The authors' pipeline ran thus. The number of nucleated cells in each sample was estimated from the amplification of reference gene primers within the assay. To quantify the absolute abundance of each unique TCRbeta CDR3 rearrangement, sequence reads were collapsed and filtered. For each sample, productive Simpson clonality was calculated by taking the square root of Simpson's diversity index across productive rearrangements. Drawn from immuneACCESS, this table holds only the in-frame rearrangements with V and J called that TCRdb kept. Clones are partly lost; checked studies trace under half to an unresolved V gene and leave the rest unexplained. The V and J calls and clone size were taken over from that table, and D and trimming were inferred from the DNA. This sample lists fewer than 150,000 clones; 84% were detected once. The ten biggest clones cover 1.6% of the sample.

Enrolling through a virtual design, the prospective study's participants ranged in age from roughly 18 to 89 years and lived across 24 United States geographic areas. Cohort assignment in the prospective study relied on participant-reported clinical history from a screening survey and a study questionnaire. Exposed participants had been in contact with someone with a PCR-confirmed or clinician-diagnosed COVID-19 case within 2 weeks of study entry. In the prospective study, mobile phlebotomists collected whole blood, serum and a nasopharyngeal or oropharyngeal swab from each participant. Prospective study participants could optionally give additional blood draws and questionnaires over an approximately two-month period. Before DNA extraction, prospective study blood samples were shipped either frozen or at room temperature. Via the germline V gene, CDR1 is SGDLS and CDR2 YYNGEE. Measured from the cysteine to the phenylalanine, the CDR3 is 14 residues long. Of the read, only the CDR3 DNA is kept; its 42 bases are in frame from base 1. Trimming removed 2 bases from V and 3 bases from J, leaving 12 bases between the germline ends.

The data were taken from a study of blood T cell repertoires in COVID-19 (dated by TCRdb to the early 2020s). At the level of the whole study: Collaborator samples came from the United States, Italy and Spain and covered acute and convalescent phases of COVID-19. Deeply sampled blood TCRbeta repertoires from subjects exposed to, actively infected with, or recovered from COVID-19 were included in the dataset. A de-identified subject ID, COVID-19 status, age in years and sex were almost always included in the sample metadata. HLA class I and class II types, where available, came from metadata supplied by the sample provider rather than from assay-based typing. Samples came from the ongoing ImmuneRACE study (first 160 participants) plus 1,254 subjects from 6 global collaborators. The repertoires were released in a freely available public database intended as a resource for research on the immune response to SARS-CoV-2. The prospective study material was composed of cDNA or gDNA derived from T cells, B-cell-depleted T cells, or PBMCs.

Study-level results and caveats: The quantity of clinical and demographic metadata differed by source and by participant and was supplied without curation.

Recombination joined TRBV9 with TRBJ2-7; 5 matching bases give a weak D call of TRBD1. Sequencing was carried out using PBMCs or T cells enriched from blood (not recorded which). This TCR came from a woman aged 18 to 35 who had been exposed to COVID-19. The CDR3 is CASSVSQGNYEQYF. The DNA is as follows: TGTGCCAGCAGCGTGTCCCAGGGAAACTACGAGCAGTACTTC.